This T cell receptor beta chain was retrieved from a study of blood T cell repertoires in COVID-19. Per the study methods: Estimates of nucleated cell counts were drawn from the amplification of reference gene primers. Assay: immunoSEQ multiplex PCR; the TCRdb copy retains only in-frame clones and omits some. The D gene and trimming were derived from the DNA, and the V and J assignments and clone size from that table. Counted here are fewer than 150,000 clones, about 91% occurring once; the ten biggest clones make up around 26%. The CDR3 sequence is 13 residues long. V was shortened by 8 bases and J by 5 bases, with 13 bases between the two germline ends.

V and J are TRBV12-3 or TRBV12-4 and TRBJ1-5, with a possible D match to TRBD1 (5 bases). Sequenced input: peripheral blood. The receptor comes from a human donor in a cohort sampled during active COVID-19. DNA of the CDR3: TGTGCCAGCTCCCGCAGGGAAGATCAGCCCCAGCATTTT. It encodes CASSRREDQPQHF.